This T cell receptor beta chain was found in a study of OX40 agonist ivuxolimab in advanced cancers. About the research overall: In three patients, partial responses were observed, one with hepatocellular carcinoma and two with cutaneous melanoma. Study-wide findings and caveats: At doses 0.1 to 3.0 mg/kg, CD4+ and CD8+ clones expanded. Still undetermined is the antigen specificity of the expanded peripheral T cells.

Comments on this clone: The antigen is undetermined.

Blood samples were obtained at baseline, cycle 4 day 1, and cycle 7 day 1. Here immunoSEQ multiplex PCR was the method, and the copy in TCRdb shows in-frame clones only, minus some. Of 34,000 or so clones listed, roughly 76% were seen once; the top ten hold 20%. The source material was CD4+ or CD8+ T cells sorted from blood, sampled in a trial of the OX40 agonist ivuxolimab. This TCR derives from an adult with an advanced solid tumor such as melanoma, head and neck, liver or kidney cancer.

The CDR3 DNA is TGTGCCAGCAGTTTCACCTCAACTGGGAGGGGTCGTAGCTATGGCTACACCTTC. This sequence encodes CASSFTSTGRGRSYGYTF. The chain has TRBV28 and TRBJ1-2; the D gene is possibly TRBD1 (5 bases). The CDR3 sequence is 18 residues long. Per germline, CDR1 MDHEN and CDR2 SYDVKM. Trimming pared 3 bases from V and 4 bases from J, leaving 24 bases between.